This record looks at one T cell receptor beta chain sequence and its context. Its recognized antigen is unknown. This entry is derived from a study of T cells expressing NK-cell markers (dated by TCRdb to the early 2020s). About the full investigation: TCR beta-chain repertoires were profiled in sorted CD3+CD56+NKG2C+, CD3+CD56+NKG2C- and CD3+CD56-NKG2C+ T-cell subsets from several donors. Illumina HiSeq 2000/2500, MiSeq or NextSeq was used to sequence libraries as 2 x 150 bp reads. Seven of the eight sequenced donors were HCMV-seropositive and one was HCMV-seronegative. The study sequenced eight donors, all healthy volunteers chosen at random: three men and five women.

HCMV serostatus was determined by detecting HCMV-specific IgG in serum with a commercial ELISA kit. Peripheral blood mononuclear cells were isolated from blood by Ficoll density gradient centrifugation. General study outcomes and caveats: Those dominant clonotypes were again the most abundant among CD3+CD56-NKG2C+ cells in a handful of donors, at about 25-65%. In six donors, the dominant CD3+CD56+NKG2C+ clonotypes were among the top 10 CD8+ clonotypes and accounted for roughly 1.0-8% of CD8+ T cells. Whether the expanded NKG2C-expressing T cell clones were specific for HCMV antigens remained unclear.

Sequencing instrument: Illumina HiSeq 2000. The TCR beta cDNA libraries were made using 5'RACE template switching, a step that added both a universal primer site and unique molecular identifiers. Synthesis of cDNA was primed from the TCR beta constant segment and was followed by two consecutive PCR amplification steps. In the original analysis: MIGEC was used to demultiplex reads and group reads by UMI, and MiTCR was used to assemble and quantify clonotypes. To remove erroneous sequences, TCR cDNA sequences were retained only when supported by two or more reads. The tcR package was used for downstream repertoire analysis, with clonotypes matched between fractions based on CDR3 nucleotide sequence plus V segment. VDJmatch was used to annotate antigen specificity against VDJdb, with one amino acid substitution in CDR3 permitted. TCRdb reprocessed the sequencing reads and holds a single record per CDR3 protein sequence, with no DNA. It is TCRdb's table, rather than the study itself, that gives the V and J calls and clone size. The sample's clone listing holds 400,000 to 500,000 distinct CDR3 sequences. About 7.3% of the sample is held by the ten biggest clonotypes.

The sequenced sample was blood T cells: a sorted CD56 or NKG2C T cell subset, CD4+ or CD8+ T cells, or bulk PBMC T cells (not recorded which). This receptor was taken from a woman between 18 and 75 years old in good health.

The CDR3 protein sequence reads: CASSTSGTPYNEQFF. Here the chain combines TRBV27 and TRBJ2-1; the D call from TCRdb, TRBD2, cannot be confirmed without DNA. From the germline V gene (reference sequence), CDR1 is MNHEY and CDR2 is SMNVEV. Taken from cysteine to phenylalanine, the CDR3 has 15 residues. The record lacks a DNA sequence.